Following are 4 T cell receptor beta chains from one sample sequenced in a study of cytomegalovirus exposure and HLA in healthy donors. Method: immunoSEQ multiplex PCR; TCRdb's copy keeps in-frame clones and lacks some. The table has 300,000 to 350,000 clones, roughly 88% seen once. Sample: PBMCs. The receptors here all came from a man aged 30-40 years in good health and CMV-seronegative.

In its sample, this clone was seen once. V usage is TRBV4-3 and J usage is TRBJ2-1; D is unresolved. The CDR3 runs 15 residues. V was cut by 1 base and J by 1 base, with 8 bases left in between. Per the germline V gene, CDR1 is LGHNA and CDR2 is YSLEER. The CDR3 spells CASSQVLDSYNEQFF. CDR3 sequence (DNA): TGCGCCAGCAGCCAAGTTCTAGATTCCTACAATGAGCAGTTCTTC.

A few counts support this clone. The chain couples TRBV12-5 to TRBJ1-3; no reliable D call. CDR3 length equals 11 residues. CDR1 is LGHNT, CDR2 FRNRAP, per germline. The ends were cut back, 5 bases at V and 4 bases at J, with 3 bases in the middle. The CDR3 DNA sequence: TGTGCTAGTGGTGCGGGAAACACCATATATTTT. The encoded protein is CASGAGNTIYF.

The chain is built from TRBV4-3 and TRBJ1-4, with a tentative D call TRBD1 (5 bases). The CDR3 loop spans 16 amino acids. The V gene lost 4 bases and the J gene lost 3 bases, with 15 bases spanning the gap. CDR1 is LGHNA, CDR2 YSLEER, per germline. Written as DNA, the CDR3 is TGCGCCAGCAGCCCCCCCGATCGGGGGGCTAATGAAAAACTGTTTTTT. This encodes CASSPPDRGANEKLFF.

J is TRBJ2-4 and V is TRBV11-2; 11 bases align to TRBD2. The CDR3 extends over 16 amino acids. Germline trimming cut 3 bases from V and 2 bases from J; bases unmatched to any gene: 3. Looked up from germline, CDR1 is SGHAT and CDR2 is FQNNGV. DNA of the CDR3: TGTGCCAGCAGCTTGACTAGCGGGGAGCCCAAAAACATTCAGTACTTC. Residues: CASSLTSGEPKNIQYF.